This is a list of T cell receptor beta chains from one sample in a study of cytomegalovirus exposure and HLA in healthy donors. Clones were sequenced by immunoSEQ multiplex PCR, and TCRdb holds only the in-frame ones, with some missing. The sample records 180,000 or so clones, 82% being singletons. Source material: PBMCs. Receptors originate from a male donor in good health and CMV-seronegative. CDR3s leave out the opening cysteine and the closing phenylalanine or tryptophan.

v_gene | CDR3aa
TRBV25-1 | ASRKSGSPSYEQY
TRBV5-4 | ASSQTSGGPNPTDTQY
TRBV4-1 | ATTKSGTNNERLF
TRBV4-2 | ASSQDDYWTSDYEQY
TRBV28 | ASGTGVSYNEQF
TRBV28 | ASSTEGLAVQETQY
TRBV5-4 | ASSVGQQETQY
TRBV10-2 | ASTGTGNTIY
TRBV4-2 | ASSHESGGDNEQF
TRBV9 | ASSVGPGQGGDEQY
TRBV6-5 | ASRPQGVGGQPQH
TRBV7-8 | ASSLVGTGGYEQF
TRBV13 | ASSPRRAGGWNEQF
TRBV29-1 | SAGQLAKNIQY